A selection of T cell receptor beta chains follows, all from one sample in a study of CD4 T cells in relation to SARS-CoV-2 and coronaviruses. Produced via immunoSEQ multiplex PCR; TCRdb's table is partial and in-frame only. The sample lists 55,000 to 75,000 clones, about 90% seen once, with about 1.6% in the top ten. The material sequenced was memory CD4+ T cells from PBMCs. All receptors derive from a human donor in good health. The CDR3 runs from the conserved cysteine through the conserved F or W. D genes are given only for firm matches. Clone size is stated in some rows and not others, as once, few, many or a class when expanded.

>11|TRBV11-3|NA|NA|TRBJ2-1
TGTGCCAGCGGCTTGGGCGATGAGCAGTTCTTC
CASGLGDEQFF
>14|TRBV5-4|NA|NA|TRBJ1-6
TGTGCCAGCAGCTTAGGGCAGCCGGATGTCCCCCTCCACTTT
CASSLGQPDVPLHF
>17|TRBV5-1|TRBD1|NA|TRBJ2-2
TGCGCCAGCAGCTTGGGGGCACAGGGGGCAGGTACCGGGGAGCTGTTTTTT
CASSLGAQGAGTGELFF
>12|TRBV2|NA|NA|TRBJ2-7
TGTGCCAGCAAACAGGGTCCCTACGAGCAGTACTTC
CASKQGPYEQYF
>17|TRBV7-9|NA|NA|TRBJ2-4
TGTGCCAGCAGCTTAGCAAGAACGACCCTAGCCAAAAACATTCAGTACTTC
CASSLARTTLAKNIQYF
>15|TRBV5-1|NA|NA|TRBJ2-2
TGCGCCAGCATCAATGACCGGGTAGGGGTCGGGGAGCTGTTTTTT
CASINDRVGVGELFF
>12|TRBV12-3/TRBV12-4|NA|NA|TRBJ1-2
TGTGCCAGCAGTCCACCGGGGCGGGGCTACACCTTC
CASSPPGRGYTF
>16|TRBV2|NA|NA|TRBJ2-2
TGTGCCAGCAGTGGCGACCACCGAGCCAACACCGGGGAGCTGTTTTTT
CASSGDHRANTGELFF
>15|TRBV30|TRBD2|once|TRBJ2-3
TGTGCCTGGAGCGTATTGGGACTAAGCACAGATACGCAGTATTTT
CAWSVLGLSTDTQYF
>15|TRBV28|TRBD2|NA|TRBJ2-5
TGTGCCAGCAGTCGGACTAGCGGGAGTGGCGAGACCCAGTACTTC
CASSRTSGSGETQYF
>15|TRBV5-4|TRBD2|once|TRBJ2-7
TGTGCCAGCAGCCCTACAGCGGGAGAGTCCTACGAGCAGTACTTC
CASSPTAGESYEQYF
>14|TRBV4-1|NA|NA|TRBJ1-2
TGCGCCAGCAGCCAAGAGACAGGACGGGGTGGCTACACCTTC
CASSQETGRGGYTF
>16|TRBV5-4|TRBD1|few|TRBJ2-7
TGTGCCAGCAGCTCCCCAGGGGGCTCGGCTTCGGGGGAGCAGTACTTC
CASSSPGGSASGEQYF
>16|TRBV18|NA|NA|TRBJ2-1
TGTGCCAGCTCACCACCAAAGGGTTTCTCCTACAATGAGCAGTTCTTC
CASSPPKGFSYNEQFF
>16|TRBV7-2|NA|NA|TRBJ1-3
TGTGCCAGCAGCTTAGTGGGGGTGACCTCTGGAAACACCATATATTTT
CASSLVGVTSGNTIYF
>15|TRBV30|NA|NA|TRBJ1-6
TGTGCCTGGACCGCAGGTTGGGGTCAGGGTTCACCCCTCCACTTT
CAWTAGWGQGSPLHF
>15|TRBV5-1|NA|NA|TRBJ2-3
TGCGCCAGCACGGCGGGACAGACAAGCACAGATACGCAGTATTTT
CASTAGQTSTDTQYF
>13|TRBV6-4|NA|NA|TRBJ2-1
TGTGCCAGCAGCGACACCATCTACAATGAGCAGTTCTTC
CASSDTIYNEQFF
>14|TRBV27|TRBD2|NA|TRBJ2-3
TGTGCCAGCAGTCTTAGCGGGAGAGGAGATACGCAGTATTTT
CASSLSGRGDTQYF
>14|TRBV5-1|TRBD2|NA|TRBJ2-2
TGCGCCAGCAGCCCCCTGCGGGGGTCCGGGGAGCTGTTTTTT
CASSPLRGSGELFF
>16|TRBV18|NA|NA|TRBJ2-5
TGTGCCAGCTCCCCTATAGGCGGCTTGCAATTGGAGACCCAGTACTTC
CASSPIGGLQLETQYF
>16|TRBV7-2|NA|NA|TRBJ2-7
TGTGCCAGCAGCTTGGGGTCATTCGGGGGCCGGGACGAGCAGTACTTC
CASSLGSFGGRDEQYF
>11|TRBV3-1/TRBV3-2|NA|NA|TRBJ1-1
TGTGCCAGCAGCCAAGCGAGGGCTACTTTCTTT
CASSQARATFF
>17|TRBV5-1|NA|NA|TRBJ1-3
TGCGCCAGCAGCTTAACCTTAGACAGGCACTCTGGAAACACCATATATTTT
CASSLTLDRHSGNTIYF
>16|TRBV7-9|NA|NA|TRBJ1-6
TGTGCCAGCAGCCCCTCTCAGGGACTTGCTAATTCACCCCTCCACTTT
CASSPSQGLANSPLHF
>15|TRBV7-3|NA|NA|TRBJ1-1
TGTGCCAGCAGGCTTCGGCGGGTATGGAACACTGAAGCTTTCTTT
CASRLRRVWNTEAFF
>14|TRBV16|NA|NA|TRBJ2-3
TGTGCCAGCAGCCAATTCAGGGAAGGGGATACGCAGTATTTT
CASSQFREGDTQYF
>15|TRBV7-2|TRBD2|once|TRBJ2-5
TGTGCCAGCAGCTCAACTAGCGGGGGAATAGAGACCCAGTACTTC
CASSSTSGGIETQYF
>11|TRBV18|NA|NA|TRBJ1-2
TGTGCCAGCTCACCACGTGAAGGCTACACCTTC
CASSPREGYTF
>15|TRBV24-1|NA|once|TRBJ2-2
TGTGCCACCAGTGATATTGCCGACGTTCCCCGGGAGCTGTTTTTT
CATSDIADVPRELFF
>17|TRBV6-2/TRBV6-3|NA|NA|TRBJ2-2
TGTGCCAGCTGCCCCCATCCTCCGGGACACGTCACCGGGGAGCTGTTTTTT
CASCPHPPGHVTGELFF
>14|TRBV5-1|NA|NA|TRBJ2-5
TGCGCCAGCAGCTTGGTCCCGACCGGCGAGACCCAGTACTTC
CASSLVPTGETQYF
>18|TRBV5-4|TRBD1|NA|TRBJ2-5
TGTGCCAGCTCCTTTGGGATGACAGGGGGCTCATCGGAAGAGACCCAGTACTTC
CASSFGMTGGSSEETQYF
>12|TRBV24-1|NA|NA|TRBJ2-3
TGTGCCACCAGTGAAGGCACAGATACGCAGTATTTT
CATSEGTDTQYF
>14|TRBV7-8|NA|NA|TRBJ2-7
TGTGCCAGCAGCCAAGGGGGGCTGAGCTACGAGCAGTACTTC
CASSQGGLSYEQYF
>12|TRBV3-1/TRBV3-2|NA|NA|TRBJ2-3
TGTGCCAGCAGCCAAGAACTCGGTTCGCAGTATTTT
CASSQELGSQYF
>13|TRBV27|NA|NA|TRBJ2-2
TGTGCCAGCAGAACGACAGCATTCGGGGAGCTGTTTTTT
CASRTTAFGELFF
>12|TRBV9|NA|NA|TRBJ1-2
TGTGCCAGCAGCGTAGTATGGGATGGCTACACCTTC
CASSVVWDGYTF
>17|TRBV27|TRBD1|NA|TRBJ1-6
TGTGCCAGCAGTTCCTCCCACAGGGGAAATTATAATTCACCCCTCCACTTT
CASSSSHRGNYNSPLHF
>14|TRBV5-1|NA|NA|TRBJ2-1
TGCGCCAGCAGCTTTAGGACTCGATACAATGAGCAGTTCTTC
CASSFRTRYNEQFF
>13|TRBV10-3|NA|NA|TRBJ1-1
TGTGCCATCAGCTACGGTAGTGTCACTGAAGCTTTCTTT
CAISYGSVTEAFF
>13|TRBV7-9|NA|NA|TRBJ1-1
TGTGCCAGCAGCTTTTACGAGAACACTGAAGCTTTCTTT
CASSFYENTEAFF
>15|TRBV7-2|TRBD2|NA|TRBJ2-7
TGTGCCAGCAGCCAAGGAGCGGGAGGGAACTACGAGCAGTACTTC
CASSQGAGGNYEQYF
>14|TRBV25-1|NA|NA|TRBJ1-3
TGTGCCAGCAGTGAAGGAGGGTCTGGAAACACCATATATTTT
CASSEGGSGNTIYF
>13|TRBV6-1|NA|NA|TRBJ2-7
TGTGCCAGCAGTGAGGTCAGGAACACCGAGCAGTACTTC
CASSEVRNTEQYF
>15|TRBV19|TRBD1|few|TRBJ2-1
TGTGCCAGTAGTATACCGGGACAGGGCTCGAATGAGCAGTTCTTC
CASSIPGQGSNEQFF
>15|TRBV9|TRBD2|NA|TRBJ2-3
TGTGCCAGCAGCCCTGGGACTAGAAGCACAGATACGCAGTATTTT
CASSPGTRSTDTQYF
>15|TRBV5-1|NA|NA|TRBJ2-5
TGCGCCAGCAGCTTTACCGGGACAAGGGGTGAGACCCAGTACTTC
CASSFTGTRGETQYF
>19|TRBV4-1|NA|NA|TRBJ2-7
TGCGCCAGCAGCCGCCTTAAACCGGGGGGGGACAGTGATGCCTACGAGCAGTACTTC
CASSRLKPGGDSDAYEQYF
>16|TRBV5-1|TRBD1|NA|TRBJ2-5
TGCGCCAGCAGCTTGGCCCGGCAGGGGGCGGCCGAGACCCAGTACTTC
CASSLARQGAAETQYF
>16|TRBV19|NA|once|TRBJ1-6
TGTGCCAGTAGCCTCGTCTCGCCTTCCCGCCAGTCACCCCTCCACTTT
CASSLVSPSRQSPLHF
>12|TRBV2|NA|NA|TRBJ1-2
TGTGCCAGCAGTAACTCGAACTATGGCTACACCTTC
CASSNSNYGYTF
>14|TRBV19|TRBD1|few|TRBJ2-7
TGTGCCAGTAGTCCCGGACAGGGTCGGGGCGAGCAGTACTTC
CASSPGQGRGEQYF
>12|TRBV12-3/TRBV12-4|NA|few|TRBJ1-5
TGTGCCAGCAGTTTGTCAGGACAGCCCCAGCATTTT
CASSLSGQPQHF
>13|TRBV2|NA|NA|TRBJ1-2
TGTGCCAGCAGTGAACAGGGAGAAGGGGGCTACACCTTC
CASSEQGEGGYTF
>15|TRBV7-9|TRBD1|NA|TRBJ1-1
TGTGCCAGCAGCCTCGGACAGGCTGTGAACACTGAAGCTTTCTTT
CASSLGQAVNTEAFF
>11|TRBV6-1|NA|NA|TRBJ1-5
TGTGCCAGCAGTGAACACCAGGGGAAACATTTT
CASSEHQGKHF
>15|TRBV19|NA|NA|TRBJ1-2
TGTGCCAGTAGTATAGGGGCAGGACCTAACTATGGCTACACCTTC
CASSIGAGPNYGYTF